What follows are 23 T cell receptor beta chains derived from one specimen sequenced in a study of CXCR3-negative and CXCR3-positive naive CD8 T cells. The authors prepared UMI-labeled TRB cDNA libraries by 5' RACE. With the 5' RACE reads reprocessed, TCRdb shows one record per CDR3 protein and no DNA. This sample's clone table lists fewer than 90,000 distinct CDR3 sequences. Sequences were obtained from naive CXCR3- CD8+ T cells from blood. Specified subset: CD45RO-CCR7+CD27+CD95- naive CD8+ T cells lacking CXCR3 (TNR3-). Receptor source: a human donor in good health. Some clones in this sample may be carry-over from other donors' samples.

The rearrangement links TRBV5-1 to TRBJ2-7; with no DNA, the TCRdb D assignment of TRBD1 cannot be verified. Per germline, CDR1 SGHRS and CDR2 YFSETQ. This CDR3 contains 15 residues. The CDR3 here is CASSPGAGFAYEQYF.

The chain is built from TRBV14 and TRBJ2-7; no DNA is available, so the TRBD1 call from TCRdb remains unchecked. The CDR3 length is 16 residues. Per the germline V gene, CDR1 is SGHDN and CDR2 is FVKESK. This CDR3 reads CASSPFGQGISYEQYF.

The chain combines TRBV28 with TRBJ1-6. The CDR3 consists of 14 residues. Looked up from germline, CDR1 is MDHEN and CDR2 is SYDVKM. CDR3 residues: CASRGRSYNSPLHF.

CDR3 region: CASSPDLAKNIQYF. The chain joins TRBV2 to TRBJ2-4. The CDR3 has 14 amino acids. Germline V gene lookup returns CDR1 SNHLY and CDR2 FYNNEI.

The J gene is TRBJ2-5, the V gene TRBV3-1; TCRdb lists TRBD1, though no DNA is available to test this call. Germline CDR1 is LGHDT and CDR2 is YNNKEL (reference sequence). CDR3 length: 15 amino acids. CDR3 sequence: CASSHGTGGKETQYF.

V gene TRBV2 combines with J gene TRBJ1-5; the D gene TCRdb calls, TRBD1, cannot be checked with no DNA. This CDR3 contains 15 residues. Per the germline V gene, CDR1 is SNHLY and CDR2 is FYNNEI. CDR3 amino acids: CASSGSWGINQPQHF.

The rearrangement links TRBV7-8 to TRBJ2-5; the D call of TRBD1 rests on TCRdb alone, since no DNA is present to check it. The CDR3 runs 17 residues. Germline V lookup: CDR1 SGHVS, CDR2 FQNEAQ. The CDR3 reads CASSLALSGWDQETQYF.

This rearrangement joins TRBV5-1 to TRBJ2-1; TCRdb's assignment of TRBD2 cannot be checked, as there is no DNA. Germline values: CDR1 SGHRS, CDR2 YFSETQ. CDR3 length: 15 residues. This chain's CDR3 is CASSMTSGSFAKQFF.

The rearrangement joins TRBV5-5 to TRBJ2-2. This CDR3 comprises 11 residues. The germline V gene has CDR1 SGHKS and CDR2 YYEKEE (reference sequence). This CDR3 is CASSISGELFF.

The chain has TRBV23-1 and TRBJ2-7; TCRdb's D call, TRBD2, is unchecked because there is no DNA. TRBV23-1 is recorded as an ORF, its role being uncertain. The CDR3 spans 16 residues. CDR3 in amino acids: CASSQFQREVSYEQYF.

This chain's CDR3 is CASSLQVGEGYTF. The chain combines TRBV7-9 with TRBJ1-2. Germline-derived CDR1 and CDR2 are SEHNR and FQNEAQ (reference sequence). CDR3 length: 13 amino acids.

The V and J genes are TRBV9 and TRBJ2-2; TCRdb gives TRBD2 as the D gene, but with no DNA this cannot be confirmed. This CDR3 spans 17 amino acids. Per the germline V gene, CDR1 is SGDLS and CDR2 is YYNGEE. The CDR3 spells CASSRPAGGSNTGELFF. Looking up the rest from reference TRBV9 and TRBJ2-2 gives the full variable domain: DSGVTQTPKHLITATGQRVTLRCSPRSGDLSVYWYQQSLDQGLQFLIQYYNGEERAKGNILERFSAQQFPDLHSELNLSSLELGDSALYFCASSRPAGGSNTGELFFGEGSRLTVL.

The rearrangement links TRBV7-9 to TRBJ2-3; TCRdb designates TRBD2, a call that cannot be tested without DNA. The V gene's germline CDR1 is SEHNR and CDR2 FQNEAQ (reference sequence). The CDR3 runs 16 residues. Here the CDR3 reads CASSSGLAGDGDTQYF.

The V and J genes are TRBV7-6 and TRBJ2-1. CDR3 size: 12 residues. Germline V gene data show CDR1 as SGHVS and CDR2 as FNYEAQ. The CDR3 loop reads CASSLISFEQFF.

The V gene is TRBV6-2 or TRBV6-3, the J gene TRBJ2-3; TCRdb's D call, TRBD2, is unchecked because there is no DNA. Germline assignment: CDR1 MNHEY and CDR2 SVGEGT. The CDR3 is 19 residues long. CDR3 protein: CASSYPTSGGVLRTDTQYF.

This sequence joins TRBV14 and TRBJ2-7; TCRdb names TRBD1, which stays unverified in the absence of DNA. CDR3 length: 15 amino acids. CDR1 SGHDN and CDR2 FVKESK come from the germline V gene. CDR3 sequence reads: CASSPREEASYEQYF.

The chain is built from TRBV20-1 and TRBJ1-1. Germline CDR1 is DFQATT and CDR2 is SNEGSKA (reference sequence). The CDR3 has 13 amino acids. The CDR3 loop is CSAREPANTEAFF.

The chain links TRBV7-9 to TRBJ1-2; the D call from TCRdb, TRBD1, cannot be confirmed without DNA. The CDR3 runs to 16 residues. In germline, CDR1 is SEHNR, CDR2 FQNEAQ (reference sequence). The chain's CDR3 is CASSHRDPKGRDGYTF.

The CDR3 loop is CSVVWGEGRNTGELFF. The chain combines TRBV29-1 with TRBJ2-2; without DNA, the TCRdb call of TRBD2 cannot be checked. The CDR3 extends over 16 amino acids. Germline loops: CDR1 SQVTM, CDR2 ANQGSEA.

The chain carries TRBV7-9 and TRBJ2-5; no DNA is available, so the TRBD2 call from TCRdb remains unchecked. This CDR3 is 16 amino acids long. Germline CDR1 SEHNR, CDR2 FQNEAQ (reference sequence). CDR3: CASSLPISGLQETQYF.

V gene TRBV7-2 combines with J gene TRBJ1-2. Germline V CDR1 and CDR2: SGHTA, FQGNSA. CDR3 length: 13 amino acids. The chain's CDR3 is CASSFGNSYGYTF.

This chain joins TRBV30 and TRBJ1-1. In germline, CDR1 is GTSNPN, CDR2 SVGIG (reference sequence). CDR3 length: 13 residues. The CDR3 here is CAWSAWGGVDAFF.

The chain carries TRBV18 and TRBJ2-3; TCRdb's D call of TRBD2 is untestable without DNA. Germline CDR1 KGHSH, CDR2 LQKENI. This CDR3 is built from 17 residues. CDR3: CASSPLAGGQVSDTQYF. The variable domain in full, completed from reference TRBV18 and TRBJ2-3, reads NAGVMQNPRHLVRRRGQEARLRCSPMKGHSHVYWYRQLPEEGLKFMVYLQKENIIDESGMPKERFSAEFPKEGPSILRIQQVVRGDSAAYFCASSPLAGGQVSDTQYFGPGTRLTVL.